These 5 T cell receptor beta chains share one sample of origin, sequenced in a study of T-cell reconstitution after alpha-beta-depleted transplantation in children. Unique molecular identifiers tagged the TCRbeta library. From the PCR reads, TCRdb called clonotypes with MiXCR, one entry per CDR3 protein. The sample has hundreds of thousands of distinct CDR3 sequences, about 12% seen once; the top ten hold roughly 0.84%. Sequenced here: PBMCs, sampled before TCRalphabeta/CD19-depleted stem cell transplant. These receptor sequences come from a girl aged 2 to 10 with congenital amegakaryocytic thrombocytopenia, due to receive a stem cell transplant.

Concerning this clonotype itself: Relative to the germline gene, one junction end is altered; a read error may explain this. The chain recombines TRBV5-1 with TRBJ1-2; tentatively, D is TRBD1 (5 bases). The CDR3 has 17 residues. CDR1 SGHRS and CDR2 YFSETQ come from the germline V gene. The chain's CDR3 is CASSQHRDGTANYGDTF. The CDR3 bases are TGCGCCAGCAGCCAACACCGAGACGGGACGGCTAACTATGGCGACACCTTC.

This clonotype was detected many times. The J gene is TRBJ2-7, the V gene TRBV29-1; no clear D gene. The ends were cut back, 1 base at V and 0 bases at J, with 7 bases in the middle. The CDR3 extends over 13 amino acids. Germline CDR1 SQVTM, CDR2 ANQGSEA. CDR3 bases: TGCAGCGTTGAAGCCCAGAGCTCCTACGAGCAGTACTTC. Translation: CSVEAQSSYEQYF.

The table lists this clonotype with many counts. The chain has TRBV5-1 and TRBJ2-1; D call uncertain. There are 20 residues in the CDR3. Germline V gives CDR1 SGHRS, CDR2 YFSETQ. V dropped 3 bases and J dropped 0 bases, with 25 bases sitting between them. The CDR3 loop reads CASSSRNASSRLRSYNEQFF. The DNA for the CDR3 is TGCGCCAGCAGCTCTAGGAACGCCTCCTCGAGGTTGCGCTCCTACAATGAGCAGTTCTTC.

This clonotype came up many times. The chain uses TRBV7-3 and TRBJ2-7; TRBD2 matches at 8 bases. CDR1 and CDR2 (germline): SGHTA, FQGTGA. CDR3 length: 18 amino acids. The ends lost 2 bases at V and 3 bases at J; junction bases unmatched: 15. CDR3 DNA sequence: TGTGCCAGCAGCTTATTTGGTTCTGGAGCGGGAGTATTCTACGAGCAGTACTTC. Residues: CASSLFGSGAGVFYEQYF.

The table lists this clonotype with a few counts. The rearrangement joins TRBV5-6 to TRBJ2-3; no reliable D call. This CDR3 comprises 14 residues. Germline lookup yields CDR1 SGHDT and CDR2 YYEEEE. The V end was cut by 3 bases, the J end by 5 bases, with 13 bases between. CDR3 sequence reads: CASSSHRVVDTQYF. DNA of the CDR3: TGTGCCAGCAGCTCCCATAGGGTAGTAGATACGCAGTATTTT.